The T cell receptor (beta chain) described here comes from a study of blood T cell repertoires in COVID-19 (dated by TCRdb to the early 2020s). In terms of the full investigation: Samples from collaborators originated in the United States, Italy and Spain and spanned both the acute and convalescent phases of COVID-19. The samples were drawn from the first 160 participants of the ongoing ImmuneRACE study and from over 950 subjects provided by 6 global collaborators. The prospective study material was composed of cDNA or gDNA derived from T cells, B-cell-depleted T cells, or PBMCs. Where available, HLA class I and class II types were taken from metadata supplied by the sample provider and were not determined by assay-based typing. The dataset comprised deeply sampled blood TCRbeta repertoires from subjects exposed to, actively infected with, or recovered from COVID-19. Sample metadata almost always included a de-identified subject ID, COVID-19 status, age in years and sex. The repertoires were released in a freely available public database meant as a resource for research on the immune response to SARS-CoV-2. Beyond this particular receptor, the publication reports: How much clinical and demographic metadata was included differed by source and by participant, and the metadata was provided uncurated.

Turning to this clone: It lacks a known antigen. No much larger clonotype is one base removed from it; base qualities were not supplied.

In Seattle, one collaborating source enrolled patients while the infection was active and tracked those patients longitudinally over the course of disease. The collaborating institutions used their own protocols to collect whole blood in K2EDTA tubes. For TCRbeta analysis, collaborators shipped samples in one of three forms: frozen whole blood, isolated PBMCs, or DNA extracted from either of those sample types. TCRbeta CDR3 regions were amplified from genomic DNA using the immunoSEQ Assay, a bias-controlled multiplex PCR. For the original study's pipeline: Nucleated cell counts per sample were estimated from amplification of reference gene primers within the assay. To quantify the absolute abundance of each unique TCRbeta CDR3 rearrangement, sequence reads were collapsed and filtered. For each sample, productive Simpson clonality was calculated as the square root of Simpson's diversity index across productive rearrangements. Entries here come from immuneACCESS through TCRdb and include only in-frame sequences with V and J called. Some clones fail to appear in such tables; in the studies checked, an unresolved V gene covers under half of the shortfall, and the cause of the remainder is unknown. For V, J and clone size, that table is used; D and trimming come from the DNA. The table for this sample lists 200,000 to 300,000 clones; roughly 80% of them were counted only once. Roughly 8% of the sample lies in the top ten.

The CDR1 and CDR2 encoded by the germline V gene are SGHTA and FQGNSA. The CDR3 numbers 15 residues from cysteine through phenylalanine. The CDR3 DNA has 45 bases and is translated from base 1. Germline trimming: 2 bases from V, 0 bases from J; junction bases outside gene matches: 3. The sequencing input was peripheral blood. The TCR originated in a woman at least 80 years old with COVID-19, enrolled during active disease. The chain couples TRBV7-2 to TRBJ1-2; 7 central bases correspond to TRBD1. For the CDR3, the sequence is CASSLSTGTNYGYTF. In nucleotide form, the sequence is TGTGCCAGCAGCTTATCGACAGGGACTAACTATGGCTACACCTTC.